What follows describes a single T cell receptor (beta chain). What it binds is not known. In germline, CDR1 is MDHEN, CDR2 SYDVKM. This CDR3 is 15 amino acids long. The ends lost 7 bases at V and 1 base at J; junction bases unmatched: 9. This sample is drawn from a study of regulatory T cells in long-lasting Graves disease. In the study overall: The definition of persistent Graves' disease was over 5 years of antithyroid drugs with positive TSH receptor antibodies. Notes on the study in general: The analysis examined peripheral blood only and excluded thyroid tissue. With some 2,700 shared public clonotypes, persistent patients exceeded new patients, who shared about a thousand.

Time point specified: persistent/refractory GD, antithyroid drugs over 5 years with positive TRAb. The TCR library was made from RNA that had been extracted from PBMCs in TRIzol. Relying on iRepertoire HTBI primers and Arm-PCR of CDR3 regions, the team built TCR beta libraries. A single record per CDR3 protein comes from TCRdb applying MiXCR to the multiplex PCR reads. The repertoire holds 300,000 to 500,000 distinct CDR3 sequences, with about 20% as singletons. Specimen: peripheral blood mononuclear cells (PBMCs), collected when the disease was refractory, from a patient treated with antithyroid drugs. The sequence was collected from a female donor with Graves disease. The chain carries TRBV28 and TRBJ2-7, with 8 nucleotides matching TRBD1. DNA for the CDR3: TGTGCCAGCATAGCCAGCGGACAGGGTTCCTACGAGCAGTACTTC. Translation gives CASIASGQGSYEQYF.